The 13 T cell receptor beta chains below all came from one sample that was sequenced in a study of molecular identifiers for immune sequencing clone quantification. In TCRdb, the PCR reads were re-called with MiXCR into one record per CDR3 protein. The sample lists about 510,000 distinct CDR3 sequences, about 22% occurring once. What was sequenced was naive CD8+ T cells from blood, with Jurkat cell RNA spiked in. This sample's subset: FACS-sorted CD8+CD4-CCR7+CD45RA+ naive T cells. These receptors all stem from a human donor in good health. Some libraries in this study had Jurkat cell RNA spiked in.

This clonotype was observed a few times. V is TRBV20-1 and J is TRBJ2-7, with TRBD1 identical over 8 bases. Unmatched junction bases numbered 5, after V lost 5 bases and J lost 5 bases. CDR3 length: 12 residues. Germline V gene lookup returns CDR1 DFQATT and CDR2 SNEGSKA (reference sequence). This CDR3 is CSASTGDHEQYF. The CDR3 nucleotides are TGCAGTGCTTCGACAGGGGACCACGAGCAGTACTTC.

This chain connects TRBV10-3 to TRBJ1-6; 10 bases line up with TRBD1. Looked up from germline, CDR1 is ENHRY and CDR2 is SYGVKD. Trimming removed 6 bases from V and 8 bases from J; junction bases left unmatched: 7. This CDR3 is 15 amino acids long. The CDR3 region has the DNA TGTGCCATCAGAAGCGGGACAGGGGATGATTCACCCCTCCACTTT. Its protein is CAIRSGTGDDSPLHF.

This clonotype turned up a few times. This may stem from a read error, because a much larger clone lies one nucleotide away. The rearrangement joins TRBV7-6 to TRBJ1-3, with a weak D call TRBD1 (5 bases). V gave up 1 base and J gave up 2 bases, with 12 bases separating them. From germline, CDR1 is SGHVS and CDR2 FNYEAQ. The CDR3 spans 16 residues. The chain's CDR3 is CASSLERGAPGNTIYF. The CDR3 region has the DNA TGTGCCAGCAGCTTAGAGCGCGGGGCTCCTGGAAACACCATATATTTT.

Regarding this clonotype: A much larger clone is a single base away; this may be a read error. The rearrangement links TRBV2 to TRBJ2-5; TRBD1 matches 7 bases. The CDR3 extends over 15 amino acids. Germline values: CDR1 SNHLY, CDR2 FYNNEI. The CDR3 sequence: CASNPGQYSQETRYF. The CDR3 DNA reads TGTGCCAGCAACCCGGGACAGTACTCACAAGAGACCCGGTACTTC.

V gene TRBV30 combines with J gene TRBJ2-7; D remains ambiguous. Trimming took 3 bases from V and 6 from J, leaving 9 bases between them. Germline loops: CDR1 GTSNPN, CDR2 SVGIG (reference sequence). The CDR3 is made up of 11 amino acids. The CDR3 bases are TGTGCCTGGAGAGAAGGCAGCGAGCAGTACTTC. It yields the protein CAWREGSEQYF.

The chain recombines TRBV4-3 with TRBJ2-1; 7 nucleotides agree with TRBD2. V was clipped by 6 bases and J by 8 bases; unmatched bases: 10. The CDR3 consists of 14 residues. CDR1 is LGHNA and CDR2 is YSLEER in the germline V gene. This CDR3 reads CASSTGGGFDEQFF. The CDR3 nucleotides read TGCGCCAGCAGTACAGGCGGGGGTTTCGATGAGCAGTTCTTC.

This clonotype was seen repeatedly, ten times or more. The CDR3 bases are TGTGCCAGCAGCCCCTTTACTAGCGGGGGGGCCGCAGATACGCAGTATTTT. This gives the protein CASSPFTSGGAADTQYF. V usage is TRBV9 and J usage is TRBJ2-3; 13 bases agree with TRBD2. The CDR3 is 17 residues long. Per the germline V gene, CDR1 is SGDLS and CDR2 is YYNGEE. V lost 4 bases, J lost 4 bases, and 9 bases stayed unmatched.

This clonotype was found many times. This chain uses TRBV20-1 with TRBJ2-3; a possible D gene is TRBD2 (5 bases). Looked up from germline, CDR1 is DFQATT and CDR2 is SNEGSKA (reference sequence). The CDR3 runs to 16 residues. The V end was cut by 4 bases, the J end by 6 bases, with 23 bases between. The chain's CDR3 is CSAKLGALARADTQYF. The CDR3 nucleotides read TGCAGTGCTAAGTTAGGAGCGCTAGCTCGTGCGGATACGCAGTATTTT.

This clonotype has more than one count but fewer than ten. The chain couples TRBV2 to TRBJ2-1, with D unresolved. CDR1 and CDR2 (germline): SNHLY, FYNNEI. The CDR3 sequence is 14 residues long. V was cut by 3 bases and J by 5 bases, with 11 bases left in between. CDR3 sequence reads: CASSDWGSDNEQFF. The CDR3 DNA sequence: TGTGCCAGCAGTGACTGGGGATCTGACAATGAGCAGTTCTTC.

The chain has TRBV29-1 and TRBJ2-1; the match to TRBD2 covers 10 bases. In germline, CDR1 is SQVTM, CDR2 ANQGSEA. The CDR3 sequence is 14 residues long. V lost 5 bases and J lost 6; bases outside the gene matches: 7. Written as DNA, the CDR3 is TGCAGCGTTATCTCAGCGGGAGGGCCCAATGAGCAGTTCTTC. Its translation is CSVISAGGPNEQFF.

The rearrangement joins TRBV19 to TRBJ2-5, with 11 nucleotides matching TRBD2. The CDR3 runs 16 residues. J was trimmed by 2 bases and V by 3 bases; bases with no gene match: 5. Germline CDR1 LNHDA, CDR2 SQIVND (reference sequence). CDR3 DNA: TGTGCCAGTAGTATTTTGACTAGCGGGAAACAAGAGACCCAGTACTTC. Translating gives CASSILTSGKQETQYF.

This clonotype appeared a few times. The rearrangement links TRBV10-1 to TRBJ2-1; tentatively, D is TRBD1 (6 bases). The V and J ends lost 5 bases and 6 bases respectively, with 17 bases between them. There are 15 residues in the CDR3. Per germline, CDR1 WNHNN and CDR2 SYGVQD (reference sequence). CDR3 nucleotide sequence: TGCGCCAGCAGTTTGGGTCAGGGGTCGCGCAATGAGCAGTTCTTC. Encoded protein: CASSLGQGSRNEQFF.

The table lists this clonotype with many counts. The chain recombines TRBV4-3 with TRBJ2-1, with D perhaps being TRBD1 or TRBD2 (5 bases each). In germline, CDR1 is LGHNA, CDR2 YSLEER. Trimming took 0 bases from V and 0 from J, leaving 12 bases between them. The CDR3 has 17 amino acids. CDR3 DNA: TGCGCCAGCAGCCAAGATATCGGGACCTCCTCCTACAATGAGCAGTTCTTC. It codes for CASSQDIGTSSYNEQFF.